The 15 T cell receptor beta chains listed next were all sequenced from one sample in a study of shared clonotypes between healthy human individuals (TCRdb year 2020). The receptor library was made with the immunoSEQ multiplex PCR assay. Drawn from immuneACCESS, this table holds only the in-frame rearrangements with V and J called that TCRdb kept. Clones are partly lost; checked studies trace under half to an unresolved V gene and leave the rest unexplained. This sample has fewer than 1 million clones in its table, and approximately 97% of those were observed once. Clones ranked in the top ten supply roughly 0.23% of the sample. CD8 naive samples consisted of CD45RO-negative cells that were positively selected for CCR7, yielding a CD45RA+CCR7+ population without TemRA cells. Sequencing was carried out using naive CD8+ T cells sorted from blood. Interpreted using the paper, the cell subset or site label stands for: CD45RA+CCR7+. The receptors here all came from a man aged 25 to 45 in good health.

The rearrangement uses TRBV11-2 and TRBJ1-4, with D perhaps TRBD1 (6 bases). CDR3 length equals 16 residues. The V end was cut by 3 bases, the J end by 5 bases, with 16 bases between. Germline assignment: CDR1 SGHAT and CDR2 FQNNGV. The CDR3 protein is CASSFQARGVNEKLFF. CDR3 DNA: TGTGCCAGCAGCTTCCAAGCCAGGGGTGTCAATGAAAAACTGTTTTTT. The complete variable domain, with remaining parts taken from reference TRBV11-2 and TRBJ1-4, reads EAGVAQSPRYKIIEKRQSVAFWCNPISGHATLYWYQQILGQGPKLLIQFQNNGVVDDSQLPKDRFSAERLKGVDSTLKIQPAKLEDSAVYLCASSFQARGVNEKLFFGSGTQLSVL.

CDR3 DNA sequence: TGTGCCAGCAGATCTGGGACTAGCGGGAGGGCCGCCTACGAGCAGTACTTC. Its translation is CASRSGTSGRAAYEQYF. The chain carries TRBV27 and TRBJ2-7, with 16 bases that match TRBD2. V was clipped by 6 bases and J by 2 bases; unmatched bases: 7. The CDR3 contains 17 residues. Germline values: CDR1 MNHEY, CDR2 SMNVEV (reference sequence).

The chain employs TRBV27 and TRBJ2-7; D is possibly TRBD1 or TRBD2 (5 bases each). CDR1 is MNHEY, CDR2 SMNVEV, per germline (reference sequence). V was shortened by 6 bases and J by 1 base, with 16 bases between the two germline ends. The length of the CDR3 is 15 residues. CDR3 sequence (DNA): TGTGCCAGCAGCCCTAGAGGGTGGGGGTCCTACGAGCAGTACTTC. This encodes CASSPRGWGSYEQYF.

The chain recombines TRBV5-1 with TRBJ2-7, with 10 bases that match TRBD1. Looked up from germline, CDR1 is SGHRS and CDR2 is YFSETQ. V was pared by 5 bases and J by 2 bases, with 7 bases of the junction left unmatched. CDR3 size: 15 residues. The CDR3 nucleotides read TGCGCCAGCAGACCTGCCGGGACAGGGGCCTACGAGCAGTACTTC. The encoded protein is CASRPAGTGAYEQYF.

The chain employs TRBV28 and TRBJ1-5, with 10 bases that match TRBD1. From germline, CDR1 is MDHEN and CDR2 SYDVKM. This CDR3 has 15 residues. V lost 3 bases and J lost 6; bases outside the gene matches: 5. The CDR3 sequence: CASSFRDRGVQPQHF. The CDR3 DNA follows: TGTGCCAGCAGTTTCCGGGACAGGGGAGTTCAGCCCCAGCATTTT.

This clone showed up just once. The chain carries TRBV29-1 and TRBJ2-1; D perhaps matches TRBD2 (6 bases). CDR3 length: 13 residues. V was pared by 3 bases and J by 2 bases, with 8 bases between. CDR1 and CDR2 (germline): SQVTM, ANQGSEA. The CDR3 loop is CSVDPGAYNEQFF. The CDR3 nucleotides read TGCAGCGTTGACCCGGGGGCCTACAATGAGCAGTTCTTC.

The chain joins TRBV21-1 to TRBJ1-5; the D call in the table, TRBD1, was not verified against the DNA. TRBV21-1 is listed as a pseudogene. The CDR3 consists of 16 residues. CDR3 in amino acids: CASSKSDRKVNQPQHF. DNA for the CDR3: TGTGCCAGCAGCAAATCCGACAGGAAGGTGAATCAGCCCCAGCATTTT.

The chain is built from TRBV19 and TRBJ1-5; 10 positions agree with TRBD1. CDR3 size: 14 residues. Germline loops: CDR1 LNHDA, CDR2 SQIVND (reference sequence). V dropped 5 bases and J dropped 4; count of bases not matched to a gene: 2. CDR3 bases: TGTGCCAGTAGTTCGGGACAGGGGAATCAGCCCCAGCATTTT. Encoded protein: CASSSGQGNQPQHF.

As to this clone: In the same sample, other DNA sequences code for this CDR3. The genes are TRBV7-9 and TRBJ1-3; D remains unclear. The CDR3 consists of 12 residues. The germline V gene encodes CDR1 SEHNR and CDR2 FQNEAQ (reference sequence). Trimming removed 1 base from V and 4 bases from J, with 2 bases in between. The CDR3 loop is CASSLDGNTIYF. The CDR3 nucleotides read TGTGCCAGCAGCTTAGACGGAAACACCATATATTTT. Using reference TRBV7-9 and TRBJ1-3 for the parts outside the CDR3, the full variable domain is DTGVSQNPRHKITKRGQNVTFRCDPISEHNRLYWYRQTLGQGPEFLTYFQNEAQLEKSRLLSDRFSAERPKGSFSTLEIQRTEQGDSAMYLCASSLDGNTIYFGEGSWLTVV.

The chain uses TRBV6-5 and TRBJ2-7; 8 positions match TRBD2. Germline CDR1 and CDR2: MNHEY and SVGAGI. This CDR3 spans 14 amino acids. V dropped 8 bases and J dropped 0; count of bases not matched to a gene: 6. The CDR3 DNA reads TGTGCCAGCCAAGCGGGGGCCCTCTCCTACGAGCAGTACTTC. It yields the protein CASQAGALSYEQYF.

The J gene is TRBJ2-7, the V gene TRBV5-1, with 7 bases lining up with TRBD2. The CDR3 length is 14 residues. With V trimmed by 5 bases and J by 0 bases, 5 bases remained unmatched. The germline V gene has CDR1 SGHRS and CDR2 YFSETQ. In nucleotides, the CDR3 is TGCGCCAGCAGGGGAGGGGATAGCTCCTACGAGCAGTACTTC. This gives the protein CASRGGDSSYEQYF.

The genes are TRBV27 and TRBJ2-7; the D is unclear. The ends were cut back, 3 bases at V and 5 bases at J, with 14 bases in the middle. In germline, CDR1 is MNHEY, CDR2 SMNVEV (reference sequence). The CDR3 sequence is 14 residues long. The CDR3 region is CASSFATPRDEQYF. CDR3 bases: TGTGCCAGCAGTTTCGCGACACCAAGGGACGAGCAGTACTTC.

The chain combines TRBV7-9 with TRBJ2-5; a possible D gene is TRBD2 (5 bases). Germline assignment: CDR1 SEHNR and CDR2 FQNEAQ (reference sequence). V lost 5 bases, J lost 5 bases, and 18 bases lay in between. The CDR3 totals 15 residues. The DNA of the CDR3 is TGTGCCAGCAGCCGGACTCTCCCTACGGGGGAGACCCAGTACTTC. The encoded protein is CASSRTLPTGETQYF.

Only one count was recorded for this clone. V is TRBV4-2 and J is TRBJ2-7, with TRBD2 matching 8 bases. V gave up 1 base and J gave up 2 bases; unmatched junction bases: 1. The germline CDR1 and CDR2 sequences are LGHNA and YNFKEQ. The CDR3 is made up of 14 amino acids. The CDR3 nucleotides are TGTGCCAGCAGCCAAGGGACTAGCCCCTACGAGCAGTACTTC. Its protein product is CASSQGTSPYEQYF.

The V call is TRBV4-1, the J call TRBJ2-3, with TRBD1 as a possible D gene (5 bases). The CDR3 spans 14 residues. Per germline, CDR1 MGHRA and CDR2 YSYEKL. V was clipped by 1 base and J by 7 bases, with 12 bases between them. In DNA, the CDR3 is TGCGCCAGCAGCCAAGTTCAGGGAAGCAATACGCAGTATTTT. Its protein product is CASSQVQGSNTQYF.